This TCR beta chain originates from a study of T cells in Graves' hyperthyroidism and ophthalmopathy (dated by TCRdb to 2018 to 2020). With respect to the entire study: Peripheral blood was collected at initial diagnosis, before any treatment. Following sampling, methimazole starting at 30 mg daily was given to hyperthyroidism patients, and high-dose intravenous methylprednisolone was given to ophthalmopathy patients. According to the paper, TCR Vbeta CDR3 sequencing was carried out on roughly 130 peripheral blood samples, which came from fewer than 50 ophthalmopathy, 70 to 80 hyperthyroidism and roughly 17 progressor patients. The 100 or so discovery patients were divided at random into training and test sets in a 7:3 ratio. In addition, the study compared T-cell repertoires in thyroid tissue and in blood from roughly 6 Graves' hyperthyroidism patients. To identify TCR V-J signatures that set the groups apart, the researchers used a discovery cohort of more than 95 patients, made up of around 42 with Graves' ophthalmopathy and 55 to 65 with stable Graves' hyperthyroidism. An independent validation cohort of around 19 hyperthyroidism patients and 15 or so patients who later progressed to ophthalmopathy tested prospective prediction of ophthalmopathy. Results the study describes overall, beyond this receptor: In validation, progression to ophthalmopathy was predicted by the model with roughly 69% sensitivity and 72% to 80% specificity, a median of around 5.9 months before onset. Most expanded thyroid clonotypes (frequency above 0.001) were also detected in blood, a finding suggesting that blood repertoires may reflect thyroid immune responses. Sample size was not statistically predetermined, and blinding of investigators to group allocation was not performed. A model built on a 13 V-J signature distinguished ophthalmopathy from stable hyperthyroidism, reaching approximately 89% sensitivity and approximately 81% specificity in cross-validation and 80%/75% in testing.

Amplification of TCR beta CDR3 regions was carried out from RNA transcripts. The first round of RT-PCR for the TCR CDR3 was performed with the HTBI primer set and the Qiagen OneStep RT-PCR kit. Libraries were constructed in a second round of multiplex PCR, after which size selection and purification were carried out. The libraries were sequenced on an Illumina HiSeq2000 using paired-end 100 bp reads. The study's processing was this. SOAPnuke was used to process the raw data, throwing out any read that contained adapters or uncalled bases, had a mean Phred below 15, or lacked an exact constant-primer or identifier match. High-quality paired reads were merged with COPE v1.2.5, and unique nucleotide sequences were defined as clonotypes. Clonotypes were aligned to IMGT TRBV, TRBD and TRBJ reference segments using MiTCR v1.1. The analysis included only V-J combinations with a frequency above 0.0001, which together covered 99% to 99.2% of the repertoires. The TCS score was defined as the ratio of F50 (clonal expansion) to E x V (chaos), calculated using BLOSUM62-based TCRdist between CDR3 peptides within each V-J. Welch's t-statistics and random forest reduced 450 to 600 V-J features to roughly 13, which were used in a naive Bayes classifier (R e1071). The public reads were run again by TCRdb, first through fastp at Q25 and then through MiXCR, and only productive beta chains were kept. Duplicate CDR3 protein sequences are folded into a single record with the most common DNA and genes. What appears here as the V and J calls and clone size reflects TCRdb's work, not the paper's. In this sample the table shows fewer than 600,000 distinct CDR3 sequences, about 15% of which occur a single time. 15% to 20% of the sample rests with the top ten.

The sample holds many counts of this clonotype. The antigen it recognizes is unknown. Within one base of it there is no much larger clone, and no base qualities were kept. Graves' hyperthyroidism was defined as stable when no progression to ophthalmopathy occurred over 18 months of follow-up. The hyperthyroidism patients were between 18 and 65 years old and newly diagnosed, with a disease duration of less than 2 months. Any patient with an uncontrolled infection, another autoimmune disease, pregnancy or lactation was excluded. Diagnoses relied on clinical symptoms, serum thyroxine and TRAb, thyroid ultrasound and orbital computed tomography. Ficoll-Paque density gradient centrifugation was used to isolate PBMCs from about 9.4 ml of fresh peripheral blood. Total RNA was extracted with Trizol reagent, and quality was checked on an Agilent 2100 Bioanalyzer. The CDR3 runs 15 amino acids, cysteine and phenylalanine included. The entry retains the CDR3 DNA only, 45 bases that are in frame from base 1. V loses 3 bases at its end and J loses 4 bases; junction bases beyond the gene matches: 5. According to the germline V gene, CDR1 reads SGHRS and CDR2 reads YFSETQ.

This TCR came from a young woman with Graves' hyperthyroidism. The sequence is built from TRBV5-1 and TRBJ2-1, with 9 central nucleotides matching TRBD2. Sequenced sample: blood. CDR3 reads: CASSWSSGMYNEQFF. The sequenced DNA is TGCGCCAGCAGCTGGTCTAGCGGGATGTACAATGAGCAGTTCTTC.